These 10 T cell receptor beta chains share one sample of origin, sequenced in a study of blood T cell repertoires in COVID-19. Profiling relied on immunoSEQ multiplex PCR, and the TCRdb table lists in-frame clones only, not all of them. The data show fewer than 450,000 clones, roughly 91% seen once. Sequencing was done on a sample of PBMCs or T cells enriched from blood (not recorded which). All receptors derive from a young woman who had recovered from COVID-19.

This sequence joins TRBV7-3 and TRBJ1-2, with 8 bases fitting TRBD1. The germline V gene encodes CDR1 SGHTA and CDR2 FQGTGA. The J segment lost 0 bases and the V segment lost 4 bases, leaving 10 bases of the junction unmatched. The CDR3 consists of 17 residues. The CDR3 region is CASSSGTGLTPNYGYTF. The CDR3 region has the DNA TGTGCCAGCAGCTCCGGGACAGGTCTAACCCCTAACTATGGCTACACCTTC.

The CDR3 loop reads CASSVDGGQHSPLHF. CDR3 bases: TGTGCCAGCAGCGTAGATGGGGGACAGCATTCACCCCTCCACTTT. V gene TRBV9 combines with J gene TRBJ1-6, with 7 positions matching TRBD1. This CDR3 is built from 15 residues. Trimming removed 0 bases from V and 8 bases from J; junction bases left unmatched: 5. The germline gives CDR1 SGDLS, CDR2 YYNGEE. Drawing the rest from reference TRBV9 and TRBJ1-6, the complete variable domain is DSGVTQTPKHLITATGQRVTLRCSPRSGDLSVYWYQQSLDQGLQFLIQYYNGEERAKGNILERFSAQQFPDLHSELNLSSLELGDSALYFCASSVDGGQHSPLHFGNGTRLTVT.

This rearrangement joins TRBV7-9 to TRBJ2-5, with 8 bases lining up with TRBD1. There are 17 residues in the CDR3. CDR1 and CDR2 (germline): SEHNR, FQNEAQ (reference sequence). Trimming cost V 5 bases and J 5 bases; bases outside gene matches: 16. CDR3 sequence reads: CASSKGQAWTSGETQYF. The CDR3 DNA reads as TGTGCCAGCAGCAAGGGACAGGCTTGGACCAGTGGCGAGACCCAGTACTTC.

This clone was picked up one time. CDR3 coding DNA: TGTGCTGGAACAGGATCTGGCTACACCTTC. This gives the protein CAGTGSGYTF. The chain joins TRBV7-7 to TRBJ1-2; D is perhaps TRBD1 (5 bases). CDR1 is SSHAT and CDR2 is FNYEAQ in the germline V gene (reference sequence). This CDR3 region has 10 residues.

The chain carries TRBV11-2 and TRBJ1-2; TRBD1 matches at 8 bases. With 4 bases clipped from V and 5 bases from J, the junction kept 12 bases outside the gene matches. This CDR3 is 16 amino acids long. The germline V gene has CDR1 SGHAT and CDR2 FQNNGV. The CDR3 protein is CASSSPDRGLRYGYTF. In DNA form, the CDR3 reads TGTGCCAGCAGCTCGCCCGACAGGGGATTACGATATGGCTACACCTTC.

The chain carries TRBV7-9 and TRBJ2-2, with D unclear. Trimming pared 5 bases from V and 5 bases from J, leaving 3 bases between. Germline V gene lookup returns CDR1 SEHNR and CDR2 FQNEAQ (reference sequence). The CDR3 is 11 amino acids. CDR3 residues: CASSPTGELFF. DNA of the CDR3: TGTGCCAGCAGCCCGACCGGGGAGCTGTTTTTT.

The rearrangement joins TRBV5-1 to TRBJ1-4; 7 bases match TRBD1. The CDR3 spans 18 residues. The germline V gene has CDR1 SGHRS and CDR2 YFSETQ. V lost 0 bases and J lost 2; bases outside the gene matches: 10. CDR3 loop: CASSLDLGGWETNEKLFF. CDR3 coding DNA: TGCGCCAGCAGCTTGGACCTAGGGGGCTGGGAGACTAATGAAAAACTGTTTTTT. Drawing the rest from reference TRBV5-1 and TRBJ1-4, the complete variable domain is KAGVTQTPRYLIKTRGQQVTLSCSPISGHRSVSWYQQTPGQGLQFLFEYFSETQRNKGNFPGRFSGRQFSNSRSEMNVSTLELGDSALYLCASSLDLGGWETNEKLFFGSGTQLSVL.

As DNA, the CDR3 is TGTGCCAGTAGCGTATTGACAGGGGAGACCTACGAGCAGTACTTC. Its protein product is CASSVLTGETYEQYF. The chain is built from TRBV19 and TRBJ2-7; TRBD1 matches at 8 bases. V lost 6 bases to trimming and J lost 2 bases; unmatched junction nucleotides: 9. In germline, CDR1 is LNHDA, CDR2 SQIVND (reference sequence). The CDR3 has 15 amino acids.

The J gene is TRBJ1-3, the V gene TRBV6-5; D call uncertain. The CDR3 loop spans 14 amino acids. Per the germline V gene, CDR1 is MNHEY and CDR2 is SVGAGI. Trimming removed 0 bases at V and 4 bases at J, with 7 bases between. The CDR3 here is CASSYSGRGNTIYF. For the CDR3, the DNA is TGTGCCAGCAGTTACTCTGGCAGAGGAAACACCATATATTTT.

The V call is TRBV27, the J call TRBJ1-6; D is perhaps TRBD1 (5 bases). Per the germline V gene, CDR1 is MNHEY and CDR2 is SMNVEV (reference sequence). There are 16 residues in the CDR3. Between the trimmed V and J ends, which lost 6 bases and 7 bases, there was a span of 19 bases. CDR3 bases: TGTGCCAGCAGCGACCGACCGGGACTTCAAAATTCACCCCTCCACTTT. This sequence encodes CASSDRPGLQNSPLHF.